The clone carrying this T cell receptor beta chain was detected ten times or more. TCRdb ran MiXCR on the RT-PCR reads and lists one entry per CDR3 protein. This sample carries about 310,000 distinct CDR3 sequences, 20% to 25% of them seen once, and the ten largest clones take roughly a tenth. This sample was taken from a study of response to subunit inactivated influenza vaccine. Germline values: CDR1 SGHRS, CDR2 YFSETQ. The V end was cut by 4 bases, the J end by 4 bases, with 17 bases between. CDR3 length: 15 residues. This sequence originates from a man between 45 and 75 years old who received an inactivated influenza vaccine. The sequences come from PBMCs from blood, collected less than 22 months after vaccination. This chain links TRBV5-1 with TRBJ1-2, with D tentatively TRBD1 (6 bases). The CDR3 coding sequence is TGCGCCAGCAGCCCCGGGGTAGGGGGGAGCTATGGCTACACCTTC. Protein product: CASSPGVGGSYGYTF.